These 26 T cell receptor beta chains share one sample of origin, sequenced in a study of PD-1 blockade in mismatch repair-deficient tumors. The protocol was immunoSEQ multiplex PCR, while the TCRdb copy is restricted to in-frame clones and leaves out a portion. The sample includes more than 95,000 clones, roughly 86% seen only once; the top ten take about 13%. This sample comprised peripheral blood, obtained 44 weeks after starting pembrolizumab. The receptors were sampled from an adult with mismatch repair-deficient cancer.

The chain links TRBV28 to TRBJ2-7, with 10 bases fitting TRBD1. Germline V gene data show CDR1 as MDHEN and CDR2 as SYDVKM. J gave up 5 bases and V 8 bases, and 6 bases lay outside the gene matches. CDR3 length: 13 residues. In nucleotides, the CDR3 is TGTGCCAGCCGGGGACAGGGGCTCCACGAGCAGTACTTC. Its translation is CASRGQGLHEQYF.

Only a few counts were recorded for this clone. The chain has TRBV28 and TRBJ1-2; D gene uncertain. Germline values: CDR1 MDHEN, CDR2 SYDVKM. CDR3 length: 13 amino acids. Trimming left V 4 bases short and J 2 bases short, with 8 bases between. CDR3 amino acids: CASSSASNYGYTF. The DNA of the CDR3 is TGTGCCAGCAGTTCCGCCTCAAACTATGGCTACACCTTC.

V is TRBV10-3 and J is TRBJ1-2; no clear D gene. Germline V lookup: CDR1 ENHRY, CDR2 SYGVKD. V was pared by 5 bases and J by 4 bases, with 11 bases between. CDR3 length: 13 residues. CDR3 DNA: TGTGCCATCAGTAGGGATGGGTCCTATGGCTACACCTTC. Encoded protein: CAISRDGSYGYTF.

V usage is TRBV7-9 and J usage is TRBJ2-1; D is ambiguous. V was shortened by 1 base and J by 8 bases, with 12 bases between the two germline ends. The CDR3 contains 14 residues. Germline V lookup: CDR1 SEHNR, CDR2 FQNEAQ (reference sequence). CDR3 nucleotides: TGTGCCAGCAGCTTAGAGGCGTCTCCCCATGAGCAGTTCTTC. This codes for CASSLEASPHEQFF.

This clone was observed a few times. CDR3 amino acids: CASSDVGLSSYNEQFF. In DNA, the CDR3 is TGTGCCAGCAGTGACGTCGGTCTCAGCTCCTACAATGAGCAGTTCTTC. The chain uses TRBV2 and TRBJ2-1; D gene uncertain. Germline V gene data show CDR1 as SNHLY and CDR2 as FYNNEI. This CDR3 is built from 16 residues. V gave up 3 bases and J gave up 0 bases, with 12 bases separating them. The full variable domain, its missing parts supplied by reference TRBV2 and TRBJ2-1, is EPEVTQTPSHQVTQMGQEVILRCVPISNHLYFYWYRQILGQKVEFLVSFYNNEISEKSEIFDDQFSVERPDGSNFTLKIRSTKLEDSAMYFCASSDVGLSSYNEQFFGPGTRLTVL.

This clone was counted a single time. V is TRBV28 and J is TRBJ1-5; no clear D gene. CDR1 is MDHEN and CDR2 is SYDVKM in the germline V gene. CDR3 length: 16 residues. V shed 3 bases and J shed 0 bases, with 12 bases lying between them. The CDR3 reads CASSFLDGYSNQPQHF. As DNA, the CDR3 is TGTGCCAGCAGTTTCTTGGACGGCTATAGCAATCAGCCCCAGCATTTT.

The J gene is TRBJ1-4, the V gene TRBV7-2; TRBD1 aligns across 11 bases. V shed 5 bases and J 6 bases; nucleotides not matched to a gene: 14. CDR3 length: 18 residues. Germline CDR1 is SGHTA and CDR2 is FQGNSA. CDR3 coding DNA: TGTGCCAGCAGCCATTGGGGACAGGGGGGGACTTTGTATGAAAAACTGTTTTTT. This sequence encodes CASSHWGQGGTLYEKLFF.

This clone showed up just once. The chain uses TRBV29-1 and TRBJ2-7, with TRBD2 as a possible D gene (6 bases). This CDR3 has 13 amino acids. CDR1 is SQVTM and CDR2 is ANQGSEA in the germline V gene. V dropped 3 bases and J dropped 3 bases, with 12 bases sitting between them. The CDR3 nucleotides are TGCAGCGTTGAGTACATCGGGAGCTACGAGCAGTACTTC. Its translation: CSVEYIGSYEQYF.

V usage is TRBV4-1 and J usage is TRBJ2-1; 10 bases are shared with TRBD2. The V and J ends lost 4 bases and 8 bases, in that order; junction bases with no gene match: 5. The CDR3 sequence is 14 residues long. The germline V gene has CDR1 MGHRA and CDR2 YSYEKL. Here the CDR3 reads CASSPLAGVYEQFF. In DNA form, the CDR3 reads TGCGCCAGCAGCCCCCTAGCGGGAGTCTATGAGCAGTTCTTC.

The chain carries TRBV5-8 and TRBJ2-2; D is possibly TRBD1 (5 bases). This CDR3 spans 16 amino acids. V lost 1 base and J lost 4, with 14 bases in between. CDR1 is SGHTS, CDR2 YDEGEE, per germline. This CDR3 is CASSLLGDSFTGELFF. DNA of the CDR3: TGTGCCAGCAGCTTGTTAGGCGACAGTTTCACCGGGGAGCTGTTTTTT.

Only one count was recorded for this clone. The chain has TRBV4-3 and TRBJ1-3; no reliable D call. Per the germline V gene, CDR1 is LGHNA and CDR2 is YSLEER. The CDR3 extends over 15 amino acids. V lost 0 bases to trimming and J lost 0 bases, with 6 bases between them. CDR3: CASSQDHISGNTIYF. CDR3 coding DNA: TGCGCCAGCAGCCAAGATCACATCTCTGGAAACACCATATATTTT.

V gene TRBV5-1 combines with J gene TRBJ1-1; 8 nucleotides agree with TRBD1. The CDR3 spans 15 residues. The junction had 6 bases not matched to a gene; V was cut back by 1 base and J by 4 bases. Germline V lookup: CDR1 SGHRS, CDR2 YFSETQ. CDR3 loop: CASSLLPGGPTEAFF. The CDR3 DNA reads as TGCGCCAGCAGCTTGCTTCCAGGGGGCCCCACTGAAGCTTTCTTT.

The rearrangement joins TRBV14 to TRBJ2-1; D might be TRBD1 or TRBD2, each matching 5 bases. CDR1 SGHDN and CDR2 FVKESK come from the germline V gene. V was pared by 4 bases and J by 6 bases, with 7 bases between. This CDR3 spans 12 amino acids. DNA of the CDR3: TGTGCCAGCAGCCCCGGGGCCAATGAGCAGTTCTTC. Protein: CASSPGANEQFF.

The V and J genes are TRBV25-1 and TRBJ1-1; D uncertain. The ends were cut back, 6 bases at V and 4 bases at J, with 18 bases in the middle. The CDR3 length is 15 residues. Germline V gives CDR1 MGHDK, CDR2 SYGVNS. The CDR3 coding sequence is TGTGCCAGCAGGGAAAGACTCGGTGGACTCACTGAAGCTTTCTTT. It codes for CASRERLGGLTEAFF.

The CDR3 DNA reads TGTGCCAGCAGTGACCTCCCGAGGGGGAAAGATACGCAGTATTTT. It codes for CASSDLPRGKDTQYF. V usage is TRBV6-1 and J usage is TRBJ2-3; a possible D gene is TRBD1 (6 bases). The V end lost 3 bases, the J end lost 5 bases, and 15 bases lay between the germline ends. Germline assignment: CDR1 MNHNS and CDR2 SASEGT. This CDR3 is 15 amino acids long.

The genes are TRBV27 and TRBJ2-5; D not resolved. This CDR3 is built from 13 residues. The V and J ends lost 1 base and 2 bases respectively, with 5 bases between them. Germline loops: CDR1 MNHEY, CDR2 SMNVEV (reference sequence). CDR3 amino acids: CASSLWNQETQYF. The CDR3 bases are TGTGCCAGCAGTTTATGGAATCAAGAGACCCAGTACTTC.

This clone was observed a handful of times. The chain links TRBV25-1 to TRBJ2-7, with D perhaps given as TRBD1 or TRBD2 (6 bases each). The CDR3 has 12 residues. CDR1 and CDR2 (germline): MGHDK, SYGVNS. V lost 6 bases to trimming and J lost 6 bases, with 12 bases between them. The DNA for the CDR3 is TGTGCCAGCAGCGCAAGGGGGGCCGAGCAGTACTTC. Protein product: CASSARGAEQYF.

The sample holds a few counts of this clone. The chain combines TRBV23-1 with TRBJ2-7, with 12 bases aligning to TRBD2. TRBV23-1 falls under the ORF class, with uncertain function. The CDR3 is 14 amino acids. The V segment lost 0 bases and the J segment 6 bases; nucleotides outside the gene matches: 0. CDR3 protein: CASSQSTSGSEQYF. The CDR3 nucleotides are TGCGCCAGCAGTCAATCGACTAGCGGGAGCGAGCAGTACTTC.

This clone showed up just once. This chain connects TRBV18 to TRBJ1-5; D may be TRBD1 (6 bases). V lost 4 bases, J lost 2 bases, and 15 bases lay in between. CDR1 and CDR2 (germline): KGHSH, LQKENI. The CDR3 contains 16 residues. CDR3 protein: CASSLYRDEGNQPQHF. CDR3 in DNA: TGTGCCAGCTCACTCTACAGGGATGAAGGCAATCAGCCCCAGCATTTT.

The chain has TRBV2 and TRBJ1-1, with D unresolved. V lost 8 bases, J lost 4 bases, and 17 bases lay in between. Germline CDR1 SNHLY, CDR2 FYNNEI. The CDR3 is made up of 14 amino acids. Here the CDR3 DNA reads TGTGCCAGCTCTCCGAACTCATACCCCACTGAAGCTTTCTTT. Its translation is CASSPNSYPTEAFF.

The rearrangement joins TRBV27 to TRBJ1-2, with unresolved D. Germline V lookup: CDR1 MNHEY, CDR2 SMNVEV (reference sequence). The germline V and J ends were trimmed by 6 bases and 4 bases, with 12 bases remaining between them. The CDR3 contains 13 residues. CDR3 nucleotides: TGTGCCAGCAGCAGAGGACCGATCTATGGCTACACCTTC. This sequence encodes CASSRGPIYGYTF.

The V and J genes are TRBV5-1 and TRBJ1-1; a possible D gene is TRBD1 (5 bases). The V gene lost 4 bases and the J gene lost 7 bases, with 17 bases spanning the gap. The V gene's germline CDR1 is SGHRS and CDR2 YFSETQ. CDR3 length equals 14 residues. CDR3: CASSDLRGSHEAFF. For the CDR3, the DNA is TGCGCCAGCAGCGACCTTCGGGGGTCGCATGAAGCTTTCTTT.

This chain joins TRBV18 and TRBJ2-5; maybe TRBD1 (6 bases). V was clipped by 4 bases and J by 1 base, with 13 bases between them. The germline V gene has CDR1 KGHSH and CDR2 LQKENI. This CDR3 is built from 15 residues. The CDR3 is CASSQRLRGQETQYF. DNA for the CDR3: TGTGCCAGCTCACAAAGACTCAGGGGCCAAGAGACCCAGTACTTC.

The V call is TRBV4-1, the J call TRBJ2-3, with no clear D. CDR3 length equals 19 residues. Germline V gene lookup returns CDR1 MGHRA and CDR2 YSYEKL. With 4 bases removed from V and 2 bases from J, the gap between germline ends came to 25 bases. The CDR3 protein is CASSLTQAQPTTFTDTQYF. The CDR3 region has the DNA TGCGCCAGCAGCCTTACCCAGGCCCAGCCCACAACCTTCACAGATACGCAGTATTTT.

V is TRBV4-3 and J is TRBJ2-2; D is ambiguous. V lost 4 bases to trimming and J lost 6 bases, with 12 bases between them. CDR1 and CDR2 from the germline V gene are LGHNA and YSLEER. CDR3 size: 14 residues. The CDR3 region is CASSRLTNSGELFF. The DNA of the CDR3 is TGCGCCAGCAGCCGACTTACTAATTCCGGGGAGCTGTTTTTT.

The rearrangement links TRBV5-4 to TRBJ2-6; D remains unclear. The length of the CDR3 is 16 residues. Germline loops: CDR1 SGHNT, CDR2 YYREEE (reference sequence). Trimming shortened V by 4 bases and J by 0 bases, and 11 bases separated the two germline ends. CDR3 nucleotide sequence: TGTGCCAGCAGCCAAGAAGGTAGCTCTGGGGCCAACGTCCTGACTTTC. Protein sequence: CASSQEGSSGANVLTF.